This entry lists 14 T cell receptor beta chains sequenced from one sample in a study of CD8+CD57+ T cells in acquired aplastic anemia. The authors sequenced patients whose flow cytometry had shown CD8+CD57+ cell expansion. TCR beta VDJ combinations and CDR3 sequences were profiled from genomic DNA. TCRdb recomputed calls from the reads with MiXCR, one row per CDR3 protein. The data show some 150,000 distinct CDR3 sequences, 40% to 55% seen once. Sequencing was carried out using sorted CD4+, CD8+, or CD8+CD57+ T cells (not recorded which) from PBMCs. Every receptor here comes from a human donor with aplastic anemia.

The J gene is TRBJ1-5, the V gene TRBV10-3; a weak D match, TRBD1 (5 bases). The CDR3 spans 16 residues. CDR1 and CDR2 (germline): ENHRY, SYGVKD. V was cut by 0 bases and J by 11 bases, with 20 bases left in between. CDR3 residues: CAISESDFREQETQHF. DNA of the CDR3: TGTGCCATCAGTGAGTCAGACTTCAGGGAACAAGAGACCCAGCATTTT.

This clonotype is deemed medium-sized. This chain uses TRBV5-6 with TRBJ1-6; 8 bases are a match to TRBD1. CDR3 length equals 14 residues. The V and J ends lost 3 bases and 9 bases, in that order; junction bases with no gene match: 5. CDR1 is SGHDT, CDR2 YYEEEE, per germline. The CDR3 is CASSYGQGGSPLHF. In DNA, the CDR3 is TGTGCCAGCAGCTACGGACAGGGAGGTTCACCCCTCCACTTT. Full variable domain (rest looked up from reference TRBV5-6 and TRBJ1-6): DAGVTQSPTHLIKTRGQQVTLRCSPKSGHDTVSWYQQALGQGPQFIFQYYEEEERQRGNFPDRFSGHQFPNYSSELNVNALLLGDSALYLCASSYGQGGSPLHFGNGTRLTVT.

There are many counts of this clonotype. The CDR3 spells CASSIPGRAVETQYF. CDR3 sequence (DNA): TGTGCCAGTAGTATTCCGGGACGAGCAGTCGAGACCCAGTACTTC. This sequence joins TRBV19 and TRBJ2-5; D tentatively reads TRBD1 or TRBD2 (5 bases each). The germline gives CDR1 LNHDA, CDR2 SQIVND (reference sequence). Between the trimmed V and J ends, which lost 3 bases and 5 bases, there was a span of 16 bases. The CDR3 runs to 15 residues.

At least ten counts were recorded for this clonotype. This CDR3 reads CASSILAGGPANEQFF. Written as DNA, the CDR3 is TGTGCCAGTAGTATACTAGCGGGGGGGCCAGCCAATGAGCAGTTCTTC. The gene calls are TRBV19 and TRBJ2-1; 12 bases map to TRBD2. After removal of 2 bases from V and 6 bases from J, the junction contained 5 bases not matched to a gene. Germline V gives CDR1 LNHDA, CDR2 SQIVND (reference sequence). The CDR3 totals 16 residues.

In the case of this clonotype: An end of the junction differs from the germline gene, which may be a read error. The chain couples TRBV15 to TRBJ2-1, with unresolved D. The CDR3 length is 13 residues. The germline V gene encodes CDR1 LNHNV and CDR2 YYDKDF (reference sequence). In DNA, the CDR3 is TGTGCCAGCAGCCCCCAGCAGGCGGATGAGCAGTTCTTC. Translating it yields CASSPQQADEQFF.

Regarding this clonotype: Given a much more abundant clone one base away, this may be a read error. The rearrangement uses TRBV5-1 and TRBJ2-7; the match to TRBD1 covers 10 bases. Germline lookup yields CDR1 SGHRS and CDR2 YFSETQ. V lost 2 bases to trimming and J lost 2 bases; unmatched junction nucleotides: 13. This CDR3 region has 18 residues. The CDR3 reads CASSLVGGGDRGTYEQYF. The CDR3 region has the DNA TGCGCCAGCAGCTTAGTAGGTGGGGGGGACAGGGGTACCTACGAGCAGTACTTC.

The chain employs TRBV24-1 and TRBJ1-2, with 8 positions matching TRBD1. The ends lost 3 bases at V and 4 bases at J; junction bases unmatched: 0. CDR3 length: 13 amino acids. Germline V lookup: CDR1 KGHDR, CDR2 SFDVKD. The CDR3: CATSDQGAYGYTF. The CDR3 DNA follows: TGTGCCACCAGTGATCAGGGGGCCTATGGCTACACCTTC.

With respect to this clonotype: A much larger clone sits a single nucleotide away, making a read error possible. The CDR3 protein is CASIRDSNPLYEQYF. The CDR3 DNA follows: TGTGCCAGCATCCGGGACAGCAACCCTCTCTACGAGCAGTACTTC. The chain has TRBV6-1 and TRBJ2-7; the match to TRBD1 covers 7 bases. Germline V lookup: CDR1 MNHNS, CDR2 SASEGT. V lost 7 bases and J lost 3; bases outside the gene matches: 12. The CDR3 totals 15 residues.

There are a few counts of this clonotype. The J gene is TRBJ2-2, the V gene TRBV5-6; 8 nucleotides align to TRBD1. The germline gives CDR1 SGHDT, CDR2 YYEEEE. V shed 4 bases, J shed 6 bases, and the junction held 8 bases outside the gene matches. The CDR3 length is 15 residues. Here the CDR3 DNA reads TGTGCCAGCAGCGTGCCCAGGGGGCCGGCCGGGGAGCTGTTTTTT. As protein: CASSVPRGPAGELFF.

The rearrangement uses TRBV3-1 and TRBJ2-3; tentative D call: TRBD1 (6 bases). Trimming removed 4 bases at V and 6 bases at J, with 17 bases between. The CDR3 length is 15 residues. Germline CDR1 is LGHDT and CDR2 is YNNKEL (reference sequence). The CDR3 region is CASSRGQSLGDTQYF. In nucleotides, the CDR3 is TGTGCCAGCAGCCGAGGACAGAGTTTAGGGGATACGCAGTATTTT.

This clonotype was recorded at least ten times. This chain uses TRBV19 with TRBJ1-5; perhaps TRBD1 as D (6 bases). Germline lookup yields CDR1 LNHDA and CDR2 SQIVND (reference sequence). The CDR3 is made up of 15 amino acids. V was trimmed by 6 bases and J by 0 bases, leaving 12 bases between them. DNA for the CDR3: TGTGCCAGTAGCAGAGGGGGGATTAGCAATCAGCCCCAGCATTTT. Translation gives CASSRGGISNQPQHF.

This chain links TRBV29-1 with TRBJ1-2; D might be TRBD1 (5 bases). Trimming left V 4 bases short and J 6 bases short, with 12 bases between. The V gene's germline CDR1 is SQVTM and CDR2 ANQGSEA. The CDR3 totals 12 residues. The CDR3 protein is CSVVVTADGYTF. The CDR3 bases are TGCAGCGTTGTAGTGACAGCTGATGGCTACACCTTC.

Many counts were recorded for this clonotype. The chain uses TRBV7-8 and TRBJ2-6; 11 positions match TRBD1. Germline V CDR1 and CDR2: SGHVS, FQNEAQ. This CDR3 comprises 18 residues. V dropped 7 bases and J dropped 4; count of bases not matched to a gene: 12. The DNA of the CDR3 is TGTGCCAGCACCCAAGGACAGGGGGCCCCCTCGGGGGCCAACGTCCTGACTTTC. This encodes CASTQGQGAPSGANVLTF.

This clonotype has ten or more counts. The V call is TRBV7-2, the J call TRBJ1-1; no firm D call. The CDR3 totals 11 residues. Per the germline V gene, CDR1 is SGHTA and CDR2 is FQGNSA. V lost 5 bases, J lost 7 bases, and 8 bases lay in between. The CDR3 loop reads CASSIQSEAFF. CDR3 sequence (DNA): TGTGCCAGCAGCATACAAAGTGAAGCTTTCTTT.